This T cell receptor beta chain is drawn from a study of shared clonotypes between healthy human individuals. This CDR3 has 15 amino acids. The germline V gene has CDR1 LNHDA and CDR2 SQIVND (reference sequence). The V gene end was trimmed by 7 bases and the J gene end by 5 bases; junction bases not matched to a gene: 14. Assay: immunoSEQ multiplex PCR; the TCRdb copy retains only in-frame clones and omits some. The repertoire consists of roughly 680,000 clones, with approximately 72% occurring once and the leading ten covering roughly 1.8%. Remarks on this clone: Its antigen is not identified.

Study-wide results and caveats: In contrast to clonotypes shared by all four donors, non-shared clonotypes had lower generation probabilities. Larger estimated richness was generally seen in naive subsets than in memory subsets.

The clonotype was recovered from a woman aged 25 to 45 in good health. The source material was memory CD4+ T cells sorted from blood. Subset in this sample: CD45RA-negative fraction. The chain couples TRBV19 to TRBJ2-7; 7 nucleotides match TRBD2. The CDR3 spells CASTLQAGEIDEQYF. In DNA, the CDR3 is TGTGCCAGTACCCTACAGGCGGGGGAAATCGACGAGCAGTACTTC.